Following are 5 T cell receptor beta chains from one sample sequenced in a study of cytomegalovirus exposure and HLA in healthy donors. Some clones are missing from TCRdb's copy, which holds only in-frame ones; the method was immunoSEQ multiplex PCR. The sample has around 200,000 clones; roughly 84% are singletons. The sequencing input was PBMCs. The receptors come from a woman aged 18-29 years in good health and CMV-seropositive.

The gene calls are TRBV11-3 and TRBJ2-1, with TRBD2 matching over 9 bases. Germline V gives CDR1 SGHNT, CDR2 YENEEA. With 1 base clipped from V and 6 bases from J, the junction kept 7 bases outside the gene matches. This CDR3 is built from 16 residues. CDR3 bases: TGTGCCAGCAGCTTAGGTGGTAGCGGGGGACCCAATGAGCAGTTCTTC. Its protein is CASSLGGSGGPNEQFF.

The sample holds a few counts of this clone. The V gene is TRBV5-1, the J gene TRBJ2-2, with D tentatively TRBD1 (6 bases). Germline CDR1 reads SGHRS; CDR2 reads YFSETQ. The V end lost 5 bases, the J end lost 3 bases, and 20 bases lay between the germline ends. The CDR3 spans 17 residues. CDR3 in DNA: TGCGCCAGCAGACTCCCCGACCGGGACATCGACACCGGGGAGCTGTTTTTT. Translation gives CASRLPDRDIDTGELFF. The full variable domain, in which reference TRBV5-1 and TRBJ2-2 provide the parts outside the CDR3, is KAGVTQTPRYLIKTRGQQVTLSCSPISGHRSVSWYQQTPGQGLQFLFEYFSETQRNKGNFPGRFSGRQFSNSRSEMNVSTLELGDSALYLCASRLPDRDIDTGELFFGEGSRLTVL.

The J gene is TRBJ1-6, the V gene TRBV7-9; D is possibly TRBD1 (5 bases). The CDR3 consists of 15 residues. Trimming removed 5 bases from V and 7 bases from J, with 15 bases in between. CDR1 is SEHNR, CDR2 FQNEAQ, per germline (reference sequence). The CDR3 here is CASSGRSNRNSPLHF. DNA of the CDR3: TGTGCCAGCAGCGGTAGATCTAACAGGAATTCACCCCTCCACTTT.

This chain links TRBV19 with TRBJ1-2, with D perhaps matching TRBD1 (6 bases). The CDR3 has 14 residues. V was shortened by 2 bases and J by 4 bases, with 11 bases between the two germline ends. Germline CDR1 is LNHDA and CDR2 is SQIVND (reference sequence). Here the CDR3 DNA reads TGTGCCAGTAGTATATCTCAGGGGAGCTATGGCTACACCTTC. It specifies CASSISQGSYGYTF.

The CDR3 region is CASKGGQPGNQPQHF. DNA of the CDR3: TGTGCCAGTAAGGGGGGGCAGCCCGGCAATCAGCCCCAGCATTTT. This sequence joins TRBV19 and TRBJ1-5; D possibly corresponds to TRBD1 (6 bases). Germline V CDR1 and CDR2: LNHDA, SQIVND (reference sequence). Trimming stripped 7 bases from V and 2 bases from J, with 15 bases between. The CDR3 is 15 amino acids.